This T cell receptor beta chain is drawn from a study of T cell responses to AZD1222 COVID-19 vaccine. Study findings and constraints: White British donors predominated, females outnumbered males, and clonal diversity was possibly underestimated.

Points on this clone: Its antigen remains unknown.

CDR3 length: 12 residues. V was pared by 7 bases and J by 0 bases, with 9 bases between. CDR1 SQVTM and CDR2 ANQGSEA come from the germline V gene. Sequencing was performed with immunoSEQ multiplex PCR; in TCRdb, only in-frame clones are kept and a portion is missing. The table lists 46,000 or so clones, 60% to 85% of them singletons. This receptor was identified in an adult in good health. The chain is built from TRBV29-1 and TRBJ2-5; no clear D gene. The sample was peripheral blood, taken on day 0 of AZD1222 vaccination. CDR3 coding DNA: TGCAGCGCCAGACTGCACCAAGAGACCCAGTACTTC. This translates into CSARLHQETQYF. Supplemented by reference TRBV29-1 and TRBJ2-5, the full variable domain reads SAVISQKPSRDICQRGTSLTIQCQVDSQVTMMFWYRQQPGQSLTLIATANQGSEATYESGFVIDKFPISRPNLTFSTLTVSNMSPEDSSIYLCSARLHQETQYFGPGTRLLVL.